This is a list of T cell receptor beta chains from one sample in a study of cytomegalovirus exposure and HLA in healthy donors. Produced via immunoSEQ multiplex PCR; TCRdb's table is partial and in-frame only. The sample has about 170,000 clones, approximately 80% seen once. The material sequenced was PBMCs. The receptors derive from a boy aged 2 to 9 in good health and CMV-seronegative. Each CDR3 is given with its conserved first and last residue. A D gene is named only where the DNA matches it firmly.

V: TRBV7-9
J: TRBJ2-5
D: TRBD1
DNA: TGTGCCACCGGGACAGGGGAAGAGATCGAGACCCAGTACTTC
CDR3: CATGTGEEIETQYF

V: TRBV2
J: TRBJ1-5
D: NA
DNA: TGTGCCAGCAGTGGGGGGCCGGGAGGAAATCAGCCCCAGCATTTT
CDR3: CASSGGPGGNQPQHF

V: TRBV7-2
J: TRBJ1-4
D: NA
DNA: TGTGCCAGCAGCCGCGGCGCAGGGGCTGGGGAAAAACTGTTTTTT
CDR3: CASSRGAGAGEKLFF

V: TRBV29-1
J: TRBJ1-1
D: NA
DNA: TGCAGCGTTCTATACAGGGAGACTGAAGCTTTCTTT
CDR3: CSVLYRETEAFF

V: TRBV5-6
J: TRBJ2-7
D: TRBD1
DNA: TGTGCCAGCAGCATCAGGGGGCTGAGCTCCTACGAGCAGTACTTC
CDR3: CASSIRGLSSYEQYF

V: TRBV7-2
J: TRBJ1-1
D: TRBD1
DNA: TGTGCCAGCAGCTTGACAGGGCCCACTGAAGCTTTCTTT
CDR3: CASSLTGPTEAFF

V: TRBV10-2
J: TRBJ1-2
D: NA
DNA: TGCGCCAGCAGTGAGTCGGGCCCCTATGGCTACACCTTC
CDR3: CASSESGPYGYTF

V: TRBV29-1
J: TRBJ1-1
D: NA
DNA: TGCAGCGCCTCGTCTCCCGGGGGGACTGAAGCTTTCTTT
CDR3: CSASSPGGTEAFF

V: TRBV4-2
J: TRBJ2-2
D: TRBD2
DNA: TGTGCCAGCAGCTCCGGACTAGCTGCCGGGGAGCTGTTTTTT
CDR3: CASSSGLAAGELFF

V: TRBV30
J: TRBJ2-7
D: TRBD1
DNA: TGTGCCTGGAGAGGGACAGGTTCAGAGCAGTACTTC
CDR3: CAWRGTGSEQYF

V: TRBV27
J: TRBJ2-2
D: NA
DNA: TGTGCCAGCAGTTTAAGGCCCGATCGAGGATCTAGGACCGGGGAGCTGTTTTTT
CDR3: CASSLRPDRGSRTGELFF

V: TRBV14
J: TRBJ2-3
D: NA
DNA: TGTGCCAGCAGCCAAGCAGGTGATACGCAGTATTTT
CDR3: CASSQAGDTQYF

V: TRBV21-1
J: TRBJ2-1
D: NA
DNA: TGTGCCAGCAGCCCTACGAATGAACTCAGGGGTACTTGGGATGAGCAGTTCTTC
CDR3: CASSPTNELRGTWDEQFF

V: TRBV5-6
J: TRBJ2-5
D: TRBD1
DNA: TGTGCCAGCAGCTCGGGACAGCCCTTGTCGACCCAGTACTTC
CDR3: CASSSGQPLSTQYF

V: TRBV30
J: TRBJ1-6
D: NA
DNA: TGTGCCTGGAGCGGGGTAGATAGTTCACCCCTCCACTTT
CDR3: CAWSGVDSSPLHF

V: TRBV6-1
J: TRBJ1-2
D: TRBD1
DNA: TGTGCCAGCGCGGGCAGGGGGTTTCAGAACTATGGCTACACCTTC
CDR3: CASAGRGFQNYGYTF

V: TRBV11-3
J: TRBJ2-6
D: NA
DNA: TGTGCCAGCAGCTCCTTCGCGGGCTCTGGGGCCAACGTCCTGACTTTC
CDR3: CASSSFAGSGANVLTF

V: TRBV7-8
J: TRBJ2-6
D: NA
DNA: TGTGCCAGCAGCTTGAGGGGGTCTGGGGCCAACGTCCTGACTTTC
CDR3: CASSLRGSGANVLTF

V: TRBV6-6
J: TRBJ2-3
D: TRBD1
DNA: TGTGCCAGCAGTTACGAAGGGACAGGGGCAGATACGCAGTATTTT
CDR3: CASSYEGTGADTQYF

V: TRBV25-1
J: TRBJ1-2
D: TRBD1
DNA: TGTGCCACCACTCAAGGGACAGCGGACATACTAGCTAACTATGGCTACACCTTC
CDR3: CATTQGTADILANYGYTF

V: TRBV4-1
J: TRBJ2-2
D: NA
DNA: TGCGCCAGCAGCCATATCCCCTTCGGGGAGCTGTTTTTT
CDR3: CASSHIPFGELFF

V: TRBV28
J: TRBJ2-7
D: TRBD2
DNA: TGTGCCAGCAGTAAACCGGGACTAAGCTACGAGCAGTACTTC
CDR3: CASSKPGLSYEQYF